One and the same sample provided the 27 T cell receptor beta chains below, sequenced in a study of CD8 T cells in Susac syndrome. After extraction with the RNeasy kit, roughly 0.45 to 1 ug of the RNA was reverse transcribed using random hexamers. MiXCR, applied by TCRdb to the immunoSEQ multiplex PCR reads, yields one record per CDR3 protein. The sample lists a few hundred thousand distinct CDR3 sequences, around 95% occurring once. The material sequenced was CD4+ T cells from PBMCs. All receptors derive from a human donor with multiple sclerosis.

CDR3 coding DNA: TGTGCCAGCAACGGACGGAGGGGGTACGAGCAGTACTTC. Protein sequence: CASNGRRGYEQYF. The chain is built from TRBV14 and TRBJ2-7; the D gene could be TRBD1 or TRBD2 (6 bases each). Trimming cost V 7 bases and J 4 bases, with 14 bases left between them. The germline CDR1 and CDR2 sequences are SGHDN and FVKESK. The CDR3 runs 13 residues. Looking up the rest from reference TRBV14 and TRBJ2-7 gives the full variable domain: EAGVTQFPSHSVIEKGQTVTLRCDPISGHDNLYWYRRVMGKEIKFLLHFVKESKQDESGMPNNRFLAERTGGTYSTLKVQPAELEDSGVYFCASNGRRGYEQYFGPGTRLTVT.

This chain joins TRBV20-1 and TRBJ2-1; D ambiguous. The CDR3 consists of 13 residues. Trimming removed 7 bases from V and 7 bases from J, with 17 bases in between. Germline CDR1 and CDR2: DFQATT and SNEGSKA (reference sequence). The CDR3 DNA is TGCAGTGTCAAGGGTCGGGTGATGAATGAGCAGTTCTTC. It encodes CSVKGRVMNEQFF.

This chain links TRBV3-1 with TRBJ2-3; 8 bases are shared with TRBD2. CDR1 is LGHDT, CDR2 YNNKEL, per germline (reference sequence). Trimming cost V 0 bases and J 4 bases; bases outside gene matches: 6. The CDR3 has 16 residues. The CDR3: CASSQERLATPDTQYF. Here the CDR3 DNA reads TGTGCCAGCAGCCAAGAGAGACTAGCGACTCCAGATACGCAGTATTTT.

This chain uses TRBV12-3 or TRBV12-4 with TRBJ2-5; 7 bases align to TRBD2. This CDR3 spans 15 amino acids. V shed 6 bases and J 4 bases; nucleotides not matched to a gene: 11. CDR3 DNA sequence: TGTGCCAGCAGCTCCGGGGGGATAGGAGGAGAGACCCAGTACTTC. Protein product: CASSSGGIGGETQYF.

The chain has TRBV7-2 and TRBJ1-5, with D unclear. The V end lost 8 bases, the J end lost 3 bases, and 11 bases lay between the germline ends. CDR1 is SGHTA and CDR2 is FQGNSA in the germline V gene. The CDR3 covers 13 residues. CDR3 nucleotide sequence: TGTGCCAGCCGTTGGACGGACAATCAGCCCCAGCATTTT. Amino acid sequence: CASRWTDNQPQHF.

V usage is TRBV10-3 and J usage is TRBJ2-1, with unresolved D. The CDR3 totals 11 residues. Trimming removed 5 bases from V and 6 bases from J, with 5 bases in between. Germline V lookup: CDR1 ENHRY, CDR2 SYGVKD. CDR3 sequence: CAISSPNEQFF. For the CDR3, the DNA is TGTGCCATCAGTTCTCCCAATGAGCAGTTCTTC.

The sample holds one count of this clonotype. This sequence joins TRBV3-1 and TRBJ2-5; 8 nucleotides align to TRBD2. The CDR3 loop spans 15 amino acids. V lost 4 bases and J lost 0; bases outside the gene matches: 4. Germline V gene lookup returns CDR1 LGHDT and CDR2 YNNKEL (reference sequence). CDR3 nucleotides: TGTGCCAGCAGCCGTAATAGCGGGGACCAAGAGACCCAGTACTTC. This sequence encodes CASSRNSGDQETQYF.

The V call is TRBV2, the J call TRBJ2-5; D remains unclear. V lost 5 bases and J lost 4, with 8 bases in between. Per the germline V gene, CDR1 is SNHLY and CDR2 is FYNNEI. This CDR3 spans 12 amino acids. The CDR3 DNA sequence: TGTGCCAGCAGTCTTCGGCCAGAGACCCAGTACTTC. Its protein product is CASSLRPETQYF.

The chain has TRBV9 and TRBJ2-5; 13 bases fit TRBD2. The CDR3 runs 14 residues. CDR1 is SGDLS, CDR2 YYNGEE, per germline. The J segment lost 5 bases and the V segment lost 3 bases, leaving 1 base of the junction unmatched. The CDR3 sequence is CASSGLAGGETQYF. CDR3 coding DNA: TGTGCCAGCAGCGGACTAGCGGGGGGCGAGACCCAGTACTTC.

The chain couples TRBV27 to TRBJ2-1, with D perhaps matching TRBD1 or TRBD2 (5 bases each). Trimming pared 5 bases from V and 0 bases from J, leaving 14 bases between. Germline CDR1 and CDR2: MNHEY and SMNVEV (reference sequence). The CDR3 runs to 16 residues. CDR3 nucleotides: TGTGCCAGCAGTCCAGGGACCCCGAGCTCCTACAATGAGCAGTTCTTC. This translates into CASSPGTPSSYNEQFF.

This clonotype was seen a single time. The chain employs TRBV10-3 and TRBJ2-5; 14 bases agree with TRBD2. Germline assignment: CDR1 ENHRY and CDR2 SYGVKD. CDR3 size: 15 residues. Trimming cost V 4 bases and J 4 bases; bases outside gene matches: 2. The CDR3: CAISAGTSGRETQYF. The CDR3 nucleotides are TGTGCCATCAGTGCCGGGACTAGCGGGAGAGAGACCCAGTACTTC.

Turning to this clonotype: At one end, the junction sequence differs from germline, possibly due to a read error. V is TRBV7-2 and J is TRBJ2-6; perhaps D is TRBD1 or TRBD2 (6 bases each). The germline V gene encodes CDR1 SGHTA and CDR2 FQGNSA. CDR3 length: 18 residues. The CDR3 is CASSPTGGEAAGANVLTF. CDR3 bases: TGTGCCAGCAGCCCGACAGGCGGGGAAGCCGCTGGGGCCAACGTCCTGACTTTT. Full variable domain (remainder filled in from reference TRBV7-2 and TRBJ2-6): GAGVSQSPSNKVTEKGKDVELRCDPISGHTALYWYRQSLGQGLEFLIYFQGNSAPDKSGLPSDRFSAERTGGSVSTLTIQRTQQEDSAVYLCASSPTGGEAAGANVLTFGAGSRLTVL.

The rearrangement uses TRBV6-6 and TRBJ2-3; perhaps TRBD1 as D (5 bases). The CDR3 totals 12 residues. The V end was cut by 6 bases, the J end by 1 base, with 5 bases between. CDR1 MNHNY and CDR2 SVGAGI come from the germline V gene (reference sequence). CDR3 residues: CASRTGTDTQYF. The CDR3 nucleotides read TGTGCCAGCAGGACAGGCACAGATACGCAGTATTTT.

The V and J genes are TRBV9 and TRBJ2-2, with 8 bases identical to TRBD1. The J segment lost 3 bases and the V segment lost 4 bases, leaving 8 bases of the junction unmatched. This CDR3 comprises 16 residues. The germline V gene encodes CDR1 SGDLS and CDR2 YYNGEE. CDR3 DNA: TGTGCCAGCAGCCCTCGGACAGGGCTTGACACCGGGGAGCTGTTTTTT. Protein product: CASSPRTGLDTGELFF.

The chain is built from TRBV21-1 and TRBJ1-1; the table's D call, TRBD1, has no DNA check behind it. TRBV21-1 is marked as a pseudogene. The CDR3 extends over 13 amino acids. As DNA, the CDR3 is TGTGCCATACCCGGGACAGAGAACACTGAAGCTTTCTTT. Encoded protein: CAIPGTENTEAFF.

The chain uses TRBV20-1 and TRBJ1-2, with D possibly matching TRBD1 (5 bases). The CDR3 has 14 amino acids. Germline CDR1 reads DFQATT; CDR2 reads SNEGSKA (reference sequence). V was pared by 6 bases and J by 9 bases, with 23 bases between. CDR3 in DNA: TGCAGTGCCTTTATACCGGACACGGCGGGAAGCTACACCTTC. Translating gives CSAFIPDTAGSYTF.

V is TRBV29-1 and J is TRBJ1-5, with a weak D call TRBD1 (5 bases). The CDR3 runs 15 residues. Germline-derived CDR1 and CDR2 are SQVTM and ANQGSEA. Deletions cut 6 bases from V and 0 bases from J, with 15 bases between. The CDR3 sequence: CSVTLRGDSNQPQHF. The CDR3 bases are TGCAGCGTGACCCTCCGGGGGGATAGCAATCAGCCCCAGCATTTT.

The V and J genes are TRBV12-3 or TRBV12-4 and TRBJ2-7; the D gene is possibly TRBD1 (6 bases). The CDR3 consists of 14 residues. V was shortened by 5 bases and J by 1 base, with 12 bases between the two germline ends. The CDR3 DNA follows: TGTGCCAGCAGTCAACAGGGTTGGTCCTACGAGCAGTACTTC. It codes for CASSQQGWSYEQYF.

This sequence joins TRBV6-5 and TRBJ2-3, with TRBD2 matching 8 bases. Germline V lookup: CDR1 MNHEY, CDR2 SVGAGI. With V trimmed by 8 bases and J by 5 bases, 6 bases remained unmatched. The CDR3 sequence is 13 residues long. CDR3 amino acids: CASRFAGGDTQYF. Written as DNA, the CDR3 is TGTGCCAGCCGGTTTGCGGGGGGAGATACGCAGTATTTT.

The chain couples TRBV29-1 to TRBJ1-3; D call uncertain. This CDR3 contains 13 residues. Germline CDR1 is SQVTM and CDR2 is ANQGSEA. V shed 5 bases and J shed 0 bases, with 8 bases lying between them. The CDR3 reads CSVFDGSGNTIYF. DNA for the CDR3: TGCAGCGTTTTTGACGGCTCTGGAAACACCATATATTTT.

The V gene is TRBV29-1, the J gene TRBJ1-1; D gene ambiguous. This CDR3 spans 13 amino acids. V dropped 7 bases and J dropped 0 bases, with 12 bases sitting between them. The germline gives CDR1 SQVTM, CDR2 ANQGSEA. CDR3 DNA: TGCAGCGCCCGATATATCCTGAACACTGAAGCTTTCTTT. Translating gives CSARYILNTEAFF.

The chain recombines TRBV20-1 with TRBJ2-2, with D perhaps matching TRBD2 (6 bases). The CDR3 totals 14 residues. Trimming took 5 bases from V and 1 from J, leaving 11 bases between them. Germline V lookup: CDR1 DFQATT, CDR2 SNEGSKA (reference sequence). CDR3 protein: CSADKEGNTGELFF. DNA for the CDR3: TGCAGTGCTGATAAGGAGGGGAACACCGGGGAGCTGTTTTTT.

This chain joins TRBV27 and TRBJ2-7; tentative D call: TRBD2 (6 bases). V was cut by 1 base and J by 3 bases, with 10 bases left in between. The CDR3 is 14 residues long. CDR1 MNHEY and CDR2 SMNVEV come from the germline V gene (reference sequence). The CDR3 here is CASSLYRGNYEQYV. In DNA, the CDR3 is TGTGCCAGCAGTTTATATCGGGGGAACTACGAGCAGTACGTC.

J is TRBJ2-2 and V is TRBV30, with TRBD1 matching over 10 bases. V lost 4 bases and J lost 6; bases outside the gene matches: 5. The CDR3 consists of 14 residues. Germline CDR1 is GTSNPN and CDR2 is SVGIG (reference sequence). This CDR3 is CAWKGQGLAGELFF. CDR3 DNA: TGTGCCTGGAAGGGACAGGGGCTCGCCGGGGAGCTGTTTTTT.

This sequence joins TRBV5-4 and TRBJ1-6; 7 positions match TRBD1. With V trimmed by 1 base and J by 8 bases, 12 bases remained unmatched. The CDR3 has 17 residues. The V gene's germline CDR1 is SGHNT and CDR2 YYREEE (reference sequence). The CDR3 reads CASSLQVRPQGDSPLHF. CDR3 bases: TGTGCCAGCAGCTTGCAAGTTCGGCCGCAGGGGGATTCACCCCTCCACTTT.

CDR3 loop: CASSLHGNTEAFF. The CDR3 DNA reads as TGTGCCAGCAGTTTACACGGGAACACTGAAGCTTTCTTT. V usage is TRBV2 and J usage is TRBJ1-1; D ambiguous. Trimming removed 5 bases from V and 1 base from J, with 8 bases in between. Germline V gene sequence: CDR1 SNHLY, CDR2 FYNNEI. The CDR3 has 13 residues.

This chain links TRBV18 with TRBJ2-3, with unresolved D. This CDR3 has 12 residues. Germline V lookup: CDR1 KGHSH, CDR2 LQKENI. V lost 6 bases to trimming and J lost 5 bases, with 9 bases between them. CDR3 nucleotides: TGTGCCAGCTCGCTCCGAGAAGATACGCAGTATTTT. Its protein product is CASSLREDTQYF.